This TCR beta chain was captured by sequencing in a study of cytomegalovirus exposure and HLA in healthy donors. Points from the study as a whole: About 180 TCR beta chains were listed as cytomegalovirus-associated.

V lost 8 bases to trimming and J lost 0 bases, with 8 bases between them. The CDR3 is 13 amino acids. Germline values: CDR1 MNHNS, CDR2 SASEGT. This clone occurred a few times. Its antigen is currently unknown. Researchers ran the PCR with 60 Vbeta and 13 Jbeta primers. Here immunoSEQ multiplex PCR was the method, and the copy in TCRdb shows in-frame clones only, minus some. The data hold approximately 120,000 clones, with roughly a tenth observed a single time. The V call is TRBV6-1, the J call TRBJ1-3; D gene unclear. The sequence was obtained from a woman between 18 and 30 years old in good health and CMV-seropositive. Sequencing was done on a sample of PBMCs. Written as DNA, the CDR3 is TGTGCCAGCCATCTGAGCTCTGGAAACACCATATATTTT. It specifies CASHLSSGNTIYF.